This is a list of T cell receptor beta chains from one sample in a study of blood T cell repertoires in COVID-19. Sequencing used immunoSEQ multiplex PCR; TCRdb keeps in-frame clones, though not all of them. The table shows fewer than 85,000 clones, with about 76% occurring only once. The sample consisted of peripheral blood. The receptors come from an elderly woman with active or convalescent COVID-19. Each CDR3 is given with its conserved first and last residue. The order of the fields is CDR3 length, V gene, clone size, J gene, D gene, CDR3 protein, CDR3 DNA. The D gene is left open where the match is weak. The listing skips clone size in some rows; elsewhere it reads once, few, many or a size class.

cdr3_length: 13; v_call: TRBV6-1; clone_size: .; j_call: TRBJ2-7; d_call: .; cdr3_aa: CASSVDTLYEQYF; cdr3_nt: TGTGCCAGCAGTGTGGACACCCTCTACGAGCAGTACTTC
cdr3_length: 13; v_call: TRBV4-3; clone_size: .; j_call: TRBJ2-7; d_call: .; cdr3_aa: CASSQDANSEQYF; cdr3_nt: TGCGCCAGCAGCCAAGATGCCAACAGCGAGCAGTACTTC
cdr3_length: 13; v_call: TRBV2; clone_size: many; j_call: TRBJ1-1; d_call: .; cdr3_aa: CASTLKKQVRAFF; cdr3_nt: TGTGCCAGCACCCTTAAAAAACAGGTTCGGGCTTTCTTT
cdr3_length: 13; v_call: TRBV2; clone_size: .; j_call: TRBJ2-3; d_call: TRBD1; cdr3_aa: CASRDRGTDTQYF; cdr3_nt: TGTGCCAGCAGGGACAGGGGCACAGATACGCAGTATTTT
cdr3_length: 13; v_call: TRBV12-3/TRBV12-4; clone_size: few; j_call: TRBJ2-7; d_call: .; cdr3_aa: CASSGWQGYEQYF; cdr3_nt: TGTGCCAGCAGTGGGTGGCAGGGGTACGAGCAGTACTTC
cdr3_length: 16; v_call: TRBV12-5; clone_size: .; j_call: TRBJ1-2; d_call: .; cdr3_aa: CASGTRPGGNNYGYTF; cdr3_nt: TGTGCTAGTGGCACTCGCCCCGGGGGGAATAACTATGGCTACACCTTC
cdr3_length: 14; v_call: TRBV15; clone_size: .; j_call: TRBJ2-1; d_call: .; cdr3_aa: CATSRAIESSEQFF; cdr3_nt: TGTGCCACCAGCAGAGCGATCGAGTCGAGTGAGCAGTTCTTC
cdr3_length: 17; v_call: TRBV19; clone_size: .; j_call: TRBJ1-5; d_call: TRBD1; cdr3_aa: CATITDRGLDSNQPQHF; cdr3_nt: TGTGCCACAATAACGGACAGGGGGCTGGATAGCAATCAGCCCCAGCATTTT
cdr3_length: 14; v_call: TRBV5-1; clone_size: .; j_call: TRBJ1-1; d_call: .; cdr3_aa: CASSRTEVNTEAFF; cdr3_nt: TGCGCCAGCAGCAGGACAGAGGTGAACACTGAAGCTTTCTTT
cdr3_length: 15; v_call: TRBV7-2; clone_size: .; j_call: TRBJ2-7; d_call: TRBD1; cdr3_aa: CASSSNRGAPYEQYF; cdr3_nt: TGTGCCAGCAGCTCAAACAGGGGAGCCCCCTACGAGCAGTACTTC
cdr3_length: 16; v_call: TRBV7-8; clone_size: once; j_call: TRBJ1-4; d_call: TRBD1; cdr3_aa: CASMSGTGDLNEKLFF; cdr3_nt: TGTGCCAGCATGTCAGGGACAGGGGACCTTAATGAAAAACTGTTTTTT
cdr3_length: 14; v_call: TRBV7-9; clone_size: .; j_call: TRBJ2-6; d_call: .; cdr3_aa: CASSPGYGANVLTF; cdr3_nt: TGTGCCAGCAGCCCAGGATACGGGGCCAACGTCCTGACTTTC
cdr3_length: 16; v_call: TRBV6-1; clone_size: .; j_call: TRBJ2-3; d_call: .; cdr3_aa: CASSEALSGGTDTQYF; cdr3_nt: TGTGCCAGCAGTGAAGCGCTATCGGGGGGCACAGATACGCAGTATTTT
cdr3_length: 15; v_call: TRBV2; clone_size: .; j_call: TRBJ1-2; d_call: .; cdr3_aa: CASKFAELNNYGYTF; cdr3_nt: TGTGCCAGCAAATTCGCCGAGTTGAACAACTATGGCTACACCTTC
cdr3_length: 13; v_call: TRBV2; clone_size: .; j_call: TRBJ1-5; d_call: .; cdr3_aa: CASSQGMGQPQHF; cdr3_nt: TGTGCCAGCAGCCAGGGGATGGGACAGCCCCAGCATTTT
cdr3_length: 15; v_call: TRBV7-9; clone_size: .; j_call: TRBJ2-5; d_call: .; cdr3_aa: CASSPILRVQETQYF; cdr3_nt: TGTGCCAGCAGCCCTATCTTGAGGGTCCAAGAGACCCAGTACTTC
cdr3_length: 14; v_call: TRBV7-9; clone_size: .; j_call: TRBJ1-5; d_call: TRBD1; cdr3_aa: CASSLQGFGQPQHF; cdr3_nt: TGTGCCAGCAGCCTACAGGGGTTTGGGCAGCCCCAGCATTTT
cdr3_length: 16; v_call: TRBV15; clone_size: .; j_call: TRBJ2-3; d_call: TRBD2; cdr3_aa: CATSRDRTSGEHTQYF; cdr3_nt: TGTGCCACCAGCAGAGATAGAACTAGCGGGGAACATACGCAGTATTTT
cdr3_length: 17; v_call: TRBV24-1; clone_size: .; j_call: TRBJ2-3; d_call: TRBD2; cdr3_aa: CATSDLTGTSSGDTQYF; cdr3_nt: TGTGCCACCAGTGATTTGACCGGGACTAGCTCGGGGGATACGCAGTATTTT
cdr3_length: 14; v_call: TRBV5-1; clone_size: .; j_call: TRBJ2-2; d_call: TRBD1; cdr3_aa: CASDKTGDTGELFF; cdr3_nt: TGCGCCAGCGACAAGACAGGGGACACCGGGGAGCTGTTTTTT
cdr3_length: 13; v_call: TRBV19; clone_size: .; j_call: TRBJ2-7; d_call: TRBD2; cdr3_aa: CASSMGGAYEQYF; cdr3_nt: TGTGCCAGTAGTATGGGGGGGGCCTACGAGCAGTACTTC
cdr3_length: 14; v_call: TRBV7-8; clone_size: .; j_call: TRBJ2-3; d_call: .; cdr3_aa: CASSITIQSDTQYF; cdr3_nt: TGTGCCAGCAGCATTACCATTCAGTCAGATACGCAGTATTTT
cdr3_length: 15; v_call: TRBV5-1; clone_size: .; j_call: TRBJ1-4; d_call: .; cdr3_aa: CASSASPRANEKLFF; cdr3_nt: TGCGCCAGCAGCGCCTCTCCTCGGGCTAATGAAAAACTGTTTTTT
cdr3_length: 13; v_call: TRBV6-4; clone_size: .; j_call: TRBJ2-1; d_call: .; cdr3_aa: CASSVDLNNEQFF; cdr3_nt: TGTGCCAGCAGTGTCGACTTAAACAATGAGCAGTTCTTC
cdr3_length: 19; v_call: TRBV6-2/TRBV6-3; clone_size: once; j_call: TRBJ1-5; d_call: .; cdr3_aa: CASSSADSNEVSSNQPQHF; cdr3_nt: TGTGCCAGCAGTTCCGCGGACAGCAATGAAGTATCTAGCAATCAGCCCCAGCATTTT
cdr3_length: 13; v_call: TRBV7-8; clone_size: .; j_call: TRBJ1-5; d_call: .; cdr3_aa: CASSSGYNQPQHF; cdr3_nt: TGTGCCAGCAGCTCAGGGTATAATCAGCCCCAGCATTTT
cdr3_length: 12; v_call: TRBV7-9; clone_size: .; j_call: TRBJ2-7; d_call: .; cdr3_aa: CASSPQRYEQYF; cdr3_nt: TGTGCCAGCAGCCCGCAGCGCTACGAGCAGTACTTC
cdr3_length: 14; v_call: TRBV28; clone_size: once; j_call: TRBJ2-3; d_call: TRBD1; cdr3_aa: CASQDRENTDTQYF; cdr3_nt: TGTGCCAGCCAGGACAGGGAAAACACAGATACGCAGTATTTT
cdr3_length: 13; v_call: TRBV15; clone_size: .; j_call: TRBJ1-1; d_call: .; cdr3_aa: CATSRTGNTEAFF; cdr3_nt: TGTGCCACCAGCAGGACAGGGAACACTGAAGCTTTCTTT
cdr3_length: 15; v_call: TRBV18; clone_size: once; j_call: TRBJ1-1; d_call: .; cdr3_aa: CASSPEKVSGTEAFF; cdr3_nt: TGTGCCAGCTCACCAGAAAAGGTTTCGGGCACTGAAGCTTTCTTT
cdr3_length: 13; v_call: TRBV11-3; clone_size: .; j_call: TRBJ1-1; d_call: TRBD1; cdr3_aa: CASSLRQGTEAFF; cdr3_nt: TGTGCCAGCAGCTTAAGACAGGGCACTGAAGCTTTCTTT
cdr3_length: 13; v_call: TRBV6-5; clone_size: few; j_call: TRBJ1-2; d_call: TRBD1; cdr3_aa: CASKTGSLYGYTF; cdr3_nt: TGTGCCAGTAAGACAGGGTCTCTCTATGGCTACACCTTC
cdr3_length: 18; v_call: TRBV24-1; clone_size: once; j_call: TRBJ1-2; d_call: TRBD1; cdr3_aa: CATSTRASDRDGIYGYTF; cdr3_nt: TGTGCCACCAGTACCCGAGCTTCGGACAGGGACGGGATCTATGGCTACACCTTC
cdr3_length: 15; v_call: TRBV11-2; clone_size: .; j_call: TRBJ1-1; d_call: .; cdr3_aa: CASRISGGLNTEAFF; cdr3_nt: TGTGCCAGCAGGATTAGTGGGGGCTTGAACACTGAAGCTTTCTTT
cdr3_length: 14; v_call: TRBV5-1; clone_size: .; j_call: TRBJ2-3; d_call: TRBD2; cdr3_aa: CASSLGLAADTQYF; cdr3_nt: TGCGCCAGCAGCTTGGGACTAGCGGCAGATACGCAGTATTTT
cdr3_length: 13; v_call: TRBV6-6; clone_size: .; j_call: TRBJ2-5; d_call: TRBD2; cdr3_aa: CASTRLAAETQYF; cdr3_nt: TGTGCCAGCACCCGACTAGCGGCGGAGACCCAGTACTTC
cdr3_length: 14; v_call: TRBV27; clone_size: .; j_call: TRBJ1-4; d_call: TRBD1; cdr3_aa: CASSLRRGHEKLFF; cdr3_nt: TGTGCCAGCAGTTTAAGAAGGGGGCATGAAAAACTGTTTTTT
cdr3_length: 14; v_call: TRBV5-1; clone_size: few; j_call: TRBJ1-1; d_call: TRBD1; cdr3_aa: CASSSSGRGTEAFF; cdr3_nt: TGCGCCAGCAGCTCGAGCGGCAGGGGGACTGAAGCTTTCTTT
cdr3_length: 16; v_call: TRBV18; clone_size: .; j_call: TRBJ2-3; d_call: TRBD1; cdr3_aa: CASSPGSRGITDTQYF; cdr3_nt: TGTGCCAGCTCACCGGGTTCCAGGGGGATCACAGATACGCAGTATTTT
cdr3_length: 14; v_call: TRBV7-9; clone_size: .; j_call: TRBJ1-2; d_call: .; cdr3_aa: CASSLATPGDGYTF; cdr3_nt: TGTGCCAGCAGCTTAGCCACGCCGGGTGATGGCTACACCTTC
cdr3_length: 14; v_call: TRBV14; clone_size: .; j_call: TRBJ1-1; d_call: .; cdr3_aa: CASSQWGWNTEAFF; cdr3_nt: TGTGCCAGCAGCCAATGGGGCTGGAACACTGAAGCTTTCTTT
cdr3_length: 16; v_call: TRBV11-2; clone_size: .; j_call: TRBJ2-5; d_call: .; cdr3_aa: CASSLGAGAPTETQYF; cdr3_nt: TGTGCCAGCAGCTTAGGGGCAGGGGCGCCCACAGAGACCCAGTACTTC
cdr3_length: 15; v_call: TRBV29-1; clone_size: .; j_call: TRBJ1-4; d_call: .; cdr3_aa: CSVEDDSATNEKLFF; cdr3_nt: TGCAGCGTTGAAGACGACAGCGCAACTAATGAAAAACTGTTTTTT
cdr3_length: 15; v_call: TRBV6-2/TRBV6-3; clone_size: .; j_call: TRBJ1-2; d_call: .; cdr3_aa: CASSYSLTVNYGYTF; cdr3_nt: TGTGCCAGCAGTTACAGCCTTACAGTGAACTATGGCTACACCTTC
cdr3_length: 15; v_call: TRBV4-3; clone_size: .; j_call: TRBJ1-4; d_call: TRBD1; cdr3_aa: CASSQAWTGNEKLFF; cdr3_nt: TGCGCCAGCAGCCAAGCGTGGACAGGGAATGAAAAACTGTTTTTT
cdr3_length: 16; v_call: TRBV19; clone_size: .; j_call: TRBJ1-4; d_call: .; cdr3_aa: CASSPGRAGFNEKLFF; cdr3_nt: TGTGCCAGTAGTCCTGGACGGGCGGGTTTTAATGAAAAACTGTTTTTT
cdr3_length: 13; v_call: TRBV3-1/TRBV3-2; clone_size: .; j_call: TRBJ1-1; d_call: .; cdr3_aa: CASSRQKNTEAFF; cdr3_nt: TGTGCCAGCAGCCGCCAGAAGAACACTGAAGCTTTCTTT
cdr3_length: 14; v_call: TRBV4-3; clone_size: .; j_call: TRBJ1-1; d_call: .; cdr3_aa: CASSQGPMNTEAFF; cdr3_nt: TGCGCCAGCAGCCAAGGTCCCATGAACACTGAAGCTTTCTTT
cdr3_length: 17; v_call: TRBV7-3; clone_size: .; j_call: TRBJ2-5; d_call: .; cdr3_aa: CASSPQGVAGLQETQYF; cdr3_nt: TGTGCCAGCAGCCCTCAGGGGGTAGCGGGGTTGCAAGAGACCCAGTACTTC